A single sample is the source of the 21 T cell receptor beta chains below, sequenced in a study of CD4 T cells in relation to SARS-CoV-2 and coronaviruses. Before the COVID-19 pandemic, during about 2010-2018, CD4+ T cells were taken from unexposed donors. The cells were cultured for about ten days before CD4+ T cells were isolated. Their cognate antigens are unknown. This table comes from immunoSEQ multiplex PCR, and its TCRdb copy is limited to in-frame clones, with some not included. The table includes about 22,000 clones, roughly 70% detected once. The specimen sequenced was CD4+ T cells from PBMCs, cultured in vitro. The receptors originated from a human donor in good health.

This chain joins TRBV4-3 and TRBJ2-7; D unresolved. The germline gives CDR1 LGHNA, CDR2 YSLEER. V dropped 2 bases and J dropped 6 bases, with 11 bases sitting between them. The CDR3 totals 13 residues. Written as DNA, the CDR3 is TGCGCCAGCAGCCAACACGTTGCACTCGAGCAGTACTTC. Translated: CASSQHVALEQYF.

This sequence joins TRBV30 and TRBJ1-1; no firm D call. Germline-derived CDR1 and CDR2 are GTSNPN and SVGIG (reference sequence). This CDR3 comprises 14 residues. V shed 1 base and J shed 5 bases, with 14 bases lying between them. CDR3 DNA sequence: TGTGCCTGGAGTGCACAGCACGGTTCGACTGAAGCTTTCTTT. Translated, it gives CAWSAQHGSTEAFF.

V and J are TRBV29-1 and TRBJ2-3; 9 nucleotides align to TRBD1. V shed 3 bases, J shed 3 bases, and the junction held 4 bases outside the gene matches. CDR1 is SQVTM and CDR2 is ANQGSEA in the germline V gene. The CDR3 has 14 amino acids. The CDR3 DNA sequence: TGCAGCGTTGAGCTGGGACAGGGAACAGATACGCAGTATTTT. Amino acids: CSVELGQGTDTQYF.

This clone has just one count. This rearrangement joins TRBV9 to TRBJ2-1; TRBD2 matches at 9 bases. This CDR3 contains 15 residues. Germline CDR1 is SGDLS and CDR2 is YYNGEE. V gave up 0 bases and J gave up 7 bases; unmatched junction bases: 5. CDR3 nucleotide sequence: TGTGCCAGCAGCGTAGGCGGGCGGGAGGGGAATGAGCAGTTCTTC. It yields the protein CASSVGGREGNEQFF.

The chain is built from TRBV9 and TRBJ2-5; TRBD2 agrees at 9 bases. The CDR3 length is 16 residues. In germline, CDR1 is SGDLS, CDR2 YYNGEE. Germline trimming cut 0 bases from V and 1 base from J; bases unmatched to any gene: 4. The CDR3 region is CASSVVVSGSQETQYF. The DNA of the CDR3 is TGTGCCAGCAGCGTAGTTGTTAGCGGGAGCCAAGAGACCCAGTACTTC.

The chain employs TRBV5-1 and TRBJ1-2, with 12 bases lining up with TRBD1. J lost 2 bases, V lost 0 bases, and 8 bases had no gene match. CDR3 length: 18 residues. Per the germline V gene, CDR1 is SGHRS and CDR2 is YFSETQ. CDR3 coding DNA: TGCGCCAGCAGCTTGGGGGACAGGGGGCAAATCGGGAACTATGGCTACACCTTC. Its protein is CASSLGDRGQIGNYGYTF.

For the CDR3, the DNA is TGTGCCAGCTCACCGGGAGAAGGACGGGTGAACACTGAAGCTTTCTTT. Its translation is CASSPGEGRVNTEAFF. The rearrangement joins TRBV18 to TRBJ1-1; no definite D call. The CDR3 spans 16 residues. Germline CDR1 is KGHSH and CDR2 is LQKENI. Trimming took 3 bases from V and 0 from J, leaving 14 bases between them.

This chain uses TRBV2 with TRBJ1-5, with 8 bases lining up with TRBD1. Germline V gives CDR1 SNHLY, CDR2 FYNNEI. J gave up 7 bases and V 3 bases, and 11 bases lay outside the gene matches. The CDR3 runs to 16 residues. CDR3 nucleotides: TGTGCCAGCAGTGAGGTTCTAGGACAGGGCTACCAGCCCCAGCATTTT. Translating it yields CASSEVLGQGYQPQHF.

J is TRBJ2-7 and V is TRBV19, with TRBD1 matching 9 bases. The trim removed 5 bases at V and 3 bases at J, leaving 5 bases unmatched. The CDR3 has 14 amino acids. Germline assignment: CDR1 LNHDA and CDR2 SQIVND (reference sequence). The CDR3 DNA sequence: TGTGCCAGTAGTTACCGGGACAGGGTCTACGAGCAGTACTTC. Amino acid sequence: CASSYRDRVYEQYF.

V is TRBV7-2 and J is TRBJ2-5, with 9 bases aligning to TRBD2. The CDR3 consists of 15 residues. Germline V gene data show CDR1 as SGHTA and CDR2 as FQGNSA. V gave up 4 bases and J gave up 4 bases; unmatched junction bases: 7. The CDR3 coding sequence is TGTGCCAGCAGCTCGCCGACTAGCGGCTTAGAGACCCAGTACTTC. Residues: CASSSPTSGLETQYF. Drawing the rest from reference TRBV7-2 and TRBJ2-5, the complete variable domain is GAGVSQSPSNKVTEKGKDVELRCDPISGHTALYWYRQSLGQGLEFLIYFQGNSAPDKSGLPSDRFSAERTGGSVSTLTIQRTQQEDSAVYLCASSSPTSGLETQYFGPGTRLLVL.

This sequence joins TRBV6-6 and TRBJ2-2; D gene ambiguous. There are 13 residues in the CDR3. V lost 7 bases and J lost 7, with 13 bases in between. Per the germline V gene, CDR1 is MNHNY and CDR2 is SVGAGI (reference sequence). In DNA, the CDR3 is TGTGCCAGCATTAAGGCGGAGAACGGGGAGCTGTTTTTT. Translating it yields CASIKAENGELFF.

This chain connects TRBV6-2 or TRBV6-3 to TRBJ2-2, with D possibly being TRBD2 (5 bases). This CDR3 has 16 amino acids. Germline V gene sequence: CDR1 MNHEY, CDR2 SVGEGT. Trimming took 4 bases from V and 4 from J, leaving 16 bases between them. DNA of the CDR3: TGTGCCAGCAGTTCGAGGTGGTGGACTTCCACCGGGGAGCTGTTTTTT. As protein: CASSSRWWTSTGELFF.

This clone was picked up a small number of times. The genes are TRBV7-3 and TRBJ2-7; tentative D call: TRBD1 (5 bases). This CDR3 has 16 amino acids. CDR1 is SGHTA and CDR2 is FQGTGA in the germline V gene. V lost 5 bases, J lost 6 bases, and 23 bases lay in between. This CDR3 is CASSPLGGALVSEQYF. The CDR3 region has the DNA TGTGCCAGCAGCCCCTTGGGTGGGGCCCTAGTCTCCGAGCAGTACTTC. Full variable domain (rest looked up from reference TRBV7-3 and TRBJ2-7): GAGVSQTPSNKVTEKGKYVELRCDPISGHTALYWYRQSLGQGPEFLIYFQGTGAADDSGLPNDRFFAVRPEGSVSTLKIQRTERGDSAVYLCASSPLGGALVSEQYFGPGTRLTVT.

For the CDR3, the DNA is TGTGCCAGCAGCTTAGGTGTGTACTTAACCAATGAGCAGTTCTTC. Protein sequence: CASSLGVYLTNEQFF. The rearrangement links TRBV7-9 to TRBJ2-1; no clear D. The CDR3 is 15 residues long. V was shortened by 1 base and J by 6 bases, with 13 bases between the two germline ends. CDR1 SEHNR and CDR2 FQNEAQ come from the germline V gene (reference sequence).

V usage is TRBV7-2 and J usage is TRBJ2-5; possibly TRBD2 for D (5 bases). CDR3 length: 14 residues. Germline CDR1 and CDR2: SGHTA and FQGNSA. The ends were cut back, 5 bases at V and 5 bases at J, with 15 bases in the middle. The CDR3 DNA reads TGTGCCAGCAGCCCGAGACAACGGGATGAGACCCAGTACTTC. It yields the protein CASSPRQRDETQYF.

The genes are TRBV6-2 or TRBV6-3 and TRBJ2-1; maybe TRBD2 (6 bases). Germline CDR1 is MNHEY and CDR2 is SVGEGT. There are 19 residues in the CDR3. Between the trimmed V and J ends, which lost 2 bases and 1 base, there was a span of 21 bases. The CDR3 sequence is CASSYPEEGGSDSYNEQFF. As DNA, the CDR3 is TGTGCCAGCAGTTACCCGGAGGAGGGTGGGAGCGATTCCTACAATGAGCAGTTCTTC.

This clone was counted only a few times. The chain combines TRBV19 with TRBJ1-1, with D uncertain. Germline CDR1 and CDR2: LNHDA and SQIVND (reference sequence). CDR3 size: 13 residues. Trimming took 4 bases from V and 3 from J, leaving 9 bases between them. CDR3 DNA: TGTGCCAGTAGTAGGCCCCCCTACACTGAAGCTTTCTTT. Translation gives CASSRPPYTEAFF.

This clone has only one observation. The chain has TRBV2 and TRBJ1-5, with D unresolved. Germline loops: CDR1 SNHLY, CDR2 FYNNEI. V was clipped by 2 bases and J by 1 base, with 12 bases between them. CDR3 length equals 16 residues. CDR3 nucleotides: TGTGCCAGCAGTGAACTCGGACGCGGGAGCAATCAGCCCCAGCATTTT. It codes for CASSELGRGSNQPQHF.

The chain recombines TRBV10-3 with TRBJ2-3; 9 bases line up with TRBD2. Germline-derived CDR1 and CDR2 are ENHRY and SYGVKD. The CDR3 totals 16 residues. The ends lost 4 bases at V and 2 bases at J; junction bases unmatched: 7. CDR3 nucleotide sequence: TGTGCCATCAGTGGAGGGACTAGCCTACACACAGATACGCAGTATTTT. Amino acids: CAISGGTSLHTDTQYF.

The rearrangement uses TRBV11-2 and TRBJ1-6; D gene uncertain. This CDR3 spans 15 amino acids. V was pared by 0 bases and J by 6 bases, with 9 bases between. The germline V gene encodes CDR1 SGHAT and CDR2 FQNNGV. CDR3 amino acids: CASSLEGLSNSPLHF. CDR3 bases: TGTGCCAGCAGCTTAGAGGGTCTCAGTAATTCACCCCTCCACTTT.

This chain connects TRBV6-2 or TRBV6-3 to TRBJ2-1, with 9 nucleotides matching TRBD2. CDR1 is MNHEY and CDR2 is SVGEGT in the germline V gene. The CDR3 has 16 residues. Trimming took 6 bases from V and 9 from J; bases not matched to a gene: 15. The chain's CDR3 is CASSPDGAGGLIEQFF. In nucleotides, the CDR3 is TGTGCCAGCAGCCCTGATGGGGCGGGGGGGCTTATTGAGCAGTTCTTC.